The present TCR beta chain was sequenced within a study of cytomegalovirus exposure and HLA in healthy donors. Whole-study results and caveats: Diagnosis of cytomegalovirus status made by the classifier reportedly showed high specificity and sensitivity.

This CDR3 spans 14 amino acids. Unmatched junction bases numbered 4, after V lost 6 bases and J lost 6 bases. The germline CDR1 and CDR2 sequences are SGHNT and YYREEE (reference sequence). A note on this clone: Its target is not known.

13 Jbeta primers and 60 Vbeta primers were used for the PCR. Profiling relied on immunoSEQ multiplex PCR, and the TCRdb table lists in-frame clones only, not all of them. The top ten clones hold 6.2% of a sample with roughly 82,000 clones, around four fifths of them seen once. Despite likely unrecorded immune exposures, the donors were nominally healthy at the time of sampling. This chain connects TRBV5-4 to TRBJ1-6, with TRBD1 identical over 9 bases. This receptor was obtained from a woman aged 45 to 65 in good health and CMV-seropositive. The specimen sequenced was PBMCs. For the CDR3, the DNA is TGTGCCAGCAACAACAGGGGGCTTAATTCACCCCTCCACTTT. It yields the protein CASNNRGLNSPLHF.